Each of the 31 T cell receptor beta chains below was sequenced from the same sample in a study of blood T cell repertoires in COVID-19. Assay used: immunoSEQ multiplex PCR; TCRdb lists only in-frame clones, some missing. The data show roughly 400,000 clones, with approximately 93% seen just once and around 0.94% held by the top ten. Sequencing was performed on PBMCs or T cells enriched from blood (not recorded which). The receptors shown here come from a woman in her thirties or forties who had been exposed to COVID-19.

The CDR3 DNA reads as TGCGCCAGCAGCTTGGTACCTAGCGGGGTGGGCACAGATACGCAGTATTTT. It encodes CASSLVPSGVGTDTQYF. The chain has TRBV5-1 and TRBJ2-3; 9 bases are shared with TRBD2. Germline loops: CDR1 SGHRS, CDR2 YFSETQ. The CDR3 runs 17 residues. V lost 0 bases, J lost 1 base, and 6 bases stayed unmatched.

The chain joins TRBV6-2 or TRBV6-3 to TRBJ1-2; D might be TRBD1 (6 bases). The V and J ends lost 7 bases and 5 bases respectively, with 11 bases between them. Germline V gene sequence: CDR1 MNHEY, CDR2 SVGEGT. CDR3 size: 12 residues. The CDR3 is CASTPGAYGYTF. In nucleotides, the CDR3 is TGTGCCAGCACCCCAGGGGCTTATGGCTACACCTTC.

The chain combines TRBV12-2 with TRBJ2-3; the listed D gene, TRBD2, was not tested against the DNA. TRBV12-2 is designated a pseudogene. This CDR3 comprises 16 residues. The CDR3 sequence is CASRSPLAESTDTQYF. The DNA for the CDR3 is TGTGCAAGTCGCTCCCCCCTAGCGGAGAGCACAGATACGCAGTATTTT.

The V call is TRBV7-9, the J call TRBJ2-7, with 7 bases matching TRBD1. The germline V gene encodes CDR1 SEHNR and CDR2 FQNEAQ (reference sequence). This CDR3 is built from 14 residues. J lost 5 bases, V lost 5 bases, and 9 bases had no gene match. The CDR3: CASSLTGTVNEQYF. CDR3 coding DNA: TGTGCCAGCAGCCTTACCGGGACAGTGAACGAGCAGTACTTC.

This clone was found once. At one end, the junction sequence differs from germline, possibly due to a read error. The V and J genes are TRBV9 and TRBJ1-1, with D uncertain. This CDR3 is 13 amino acids long. Germline loops: CDR1 SGDLS, CDR2 YYNGEE. CDR3 amino acids: CASSVELKTEAFF. In nucleotides, the CDR3 is TGTGCCAGCAGCGTAGAGCTGAAGACTGAAGCTTTCTTT.

V gene TRBV7-6 combines with J gene TRBJ2-7, with D maybe TRBD2 (7 bases). The germline CDR1 and CDR2 sequences are SGHVS and FNYEAQ. This CDR3 contains 16 residues. Trimming removed 5 bases at V and 7 bases at J, with 24 bases between. The CDR3 is CASSRRAGGEGGEQYF. DNA for the CDR3: TGTGCCAGCAGCCGACGGGCCGGGGGCGAGGGAGGGGAGCAGTACTTC.

V and J are TRBV7-9 and TRBJ1-2, with D maybe TRBD1 (6 bases). The CDR3 has 15 residues. V was shortened by 3 bases and J by 6 bases, with 17 bases between the two germline ends. Germline assignment: CDR1 SEHNR and CDR2 FQNEAQ (reference sequence). CDR3 nucleotides: TGTGCCAGCAGCTTGACAACAGGGATGGGCGATGGCTACACCTTC. Translation: CASSLTTGMGDGYTF.

The rearrangement joins TRBV7-2 to TRBJ2-5; TRBD2 matches 13 bases. The CDR3 spans 16 residues. Losses at the gene ends were 1 base for V and 5 bases for J; bases not matched to a gene: 4. Germline V gene sequence: CDR1 SGHTA, CDR2 FQGNSA. CDR3 region: CASSLGLAGGGETQYF. The CDR3 nucleotides are TGTGCCAGCAGCTTAGGACTAGCGGGGGGCGGGGAGACCCAGTACTTC.

The rearrangement links TRBV30 to TRBJ2-7; TRBD2 matches at 7 bases. Germline V lookup: CDR1 GTSNPN, CDR2 SVGIG (reference sequence). The ends lost 1 base at V and 5 bases at J; junction bases unmatched: 8. The CDR3 sequence is 14 residues long. In nucleotides, the CDR3 is TGTGCCTGGAGTGGGGCTAGCGGCCGCAACGAGCAGTACTTC. Translated, it gives CAWSGASGRNEQYF.

V usage is TRBV11-2 and J usage is TRBJ2-1, with a tentative D call TRBD2 (6 bases). CDR3 size: 15 residues. Germline-derived CDR1 and CDR2 are SGHAT and FQNNGV. V shed 5 bases and J shed 7 bases, with 18 bases lying between them. This CDR3 reads CASSPGLSLGNEQFF. The CDR3 DNA reads TGTGCCAGCAGCCCGGGACTTTCCCTGGGGAATGAGCAGTTCTTC.

The chain employs TRBV7-3 and TRBJ2-1; TRBD1 aligns across 10 bases. This CDR3 has 15 amino acids. V dropped 5 bases and J dropped 2; count of bases not matched to a gene: 3. CDR1 and CDR2 (germline): SGHTA, FQGTGA. This CDR3 reads CASSRQGATYNEQFF. DNA of the CDR3: TGTGCCAGCAGCCGACAGGGGGCGACCTACAATGAGCAGTTCTTC.

This clone was detected only a few times. Other DNA sequences in this sample translate to the same CDR3. The rearrangement joins TRBV12-3 or TRBV12-4 to TRBJ1-5; the D gene is possibly TRBD1 (6 bases). Trimming cost V 3 bases and J 7 bases, with 10 bases left between them. The CDR3 has 13 amino acids. The CDR3 DNA reads TGTGCCAGCAGTTTTGGGGGCGGCCAGCCCCAGCATTTT. This encodes CASSFGGGQPQHF.

The genes are TRBV18 and TRBJ1-2, with D possibly TRBD1 on 5 matching bases. This CDR3 is built from 14 residues. V was trimmed by 3 bases and J by 3 bases, leaving 11 bases between them. Germline V CDR1 and CDR2: KGHSH, LQKENI. CDR3 coding DNA: TGTGCCAGCTCACCTTGGGGAGGGGACTATGGCTACACCTTC. Its translation: CASSPWGGDYGYTF.

The genes are TRBV7-9 and TRBJ1-5; D call uncertain. V lost 1 base to trimming and J lost 1 base, with 14 bases between them. Germline V gene lookup returns CDR1 SEHNR and CDR2 FQNEAQ (reference sequence). This CDR3 region has 17 residues. CDR3: CASSLELSAGSNQPQHF. CDR3 nucleotide sequence: TGTGCCAGCAGCTTAGAACTTTCGGCGGGGAGCAATCAGCCCCAGCATTTT.

This chain links TRBV5-4 with TRBJ2-7; D possibly corresponds to TRBD1 (6 bases). V was clipped by 4 bases and J by 1 base, with 15 bases between them. Germline CDR1 SGHNT, CDR2 YYREEE (reference sequence). The CDR3 contains 15 residues. The CDR3 region is CASSPDVDSSYEQYF. CDR3 nucleotide sequence: TGTGCCAGCAGCCCCGACGTGGACAGTTCCTACGAGCAGTACTTC. The variable domain in full, with the rest retrieved from reference TRBV5-4 and TRBJ2-7, is ETGVTQSPTHLIKTRGQQVTLRCSSQSGHNTVSWYQQALGQGPQFIFQYYREEENGRGNFPPRFSGLQFPNYSSELNVNALELDDSALYLCASSPDVDSSYEQYFGPGTRLTVT.

The V gene is TRBV27, the J gene TRBJ2-1; D is unresolved. The length of the CDR3 is 15 residues. Germline V CDR1 and CDR2: MNHEY, SMNVEV (reference sequence). V was pared by 3 bases and J by 2 bases, with 11 bases between. CDR3 sequence reads: CASSLAASAYNEQFF. The CDR3 bases are TGTGCCAGCAGTTTGGCGGCTTCCGCCTACAATGAGCAGTTCTTC.

In the case of this clone: Its ends do not fully match the called genes, so a read error is possible. The gene calls are TRBV7-2 and TRBJ2-5; D is undetermined. The CDR3 is 13 amino acids. CDR1 and CDR2 from the germline V gene are SGHTA and FQGNSA. CDR3 DNA: TGTGCCAGCAGCCATTCAAAGGTGGCCACCGCGGACTTC. This gives the protein CASSHSKVATADF.

This sequence joins TRBV5-1 and TRBJ2-7; D gene uncertain. V was clipped by 0 bases and J by 5 bases, with 12 bases between them. Germline CDR1 reads SGHRS; CDR2 reads YFSETQ. There are 14 residues in the CDR3. The CDR3 coding sequence is TGCGCCAGCAGCTTGGGCCCCCTCCGCGACGAGCAGTACTTC. Translation gives CASSLGPLRDEQYF. The variable domain in full, with the rest retrieved from reference TRBV5-1 and TRBJ2-7, is KAGVTQTPRYLIKTRGQQVTLSCSPISGHRSVSWYQQTPGQGLQFLFEYFSETQRNKGNFPGRFSGRQFSNSRSEMNVSTLELGDSALYLCASSLGPLRDEQYFGPGTRLTVT.

The rearrangement joins TRBV27 to TRBJ2-7; D is perhaps TRBD1 (6 bases). Germline CDR1 MNHEY, CDR2 SMNVEV (reference sequence). V shed 3 bases and J shed 2 bases, with 11 bases lying between them. This CDR3 is built from 14 residues. The DNA for the CDR3 is TGTGCCAGCAGTTTGAATTCAGGGGCCTACGAGCAGTACTTC. It translates to CASSLNSGAYEQYF.

This clone was counted once. The chain carries TRBV5-6 and TRBJ1-2, with 7 bases lining up with TRBD1. Germline assignment: CDR1 SGHDT and CDR2 YYEEEE. CDR3 length: 13 amino acids. V lost 6 bases and J lost 6; bases outside the gene matches: 8. Here the CDR3 DNA reads TGTGCCAGCATTCCTTACAGGGGAAATGGCTACACCTTC. This sequence encodes CASIPYRGNGYTF.

The chain couples TRBV15 to TRBJ2-1, with D hard to call. The ends were cut back, 0 bases at V and 3 bases at J, with 3 bases in the middle. Germline assignment: CDR1 LNHNV and CDR2 YYDKDF (reference sequence). CDR3 size: 13 residues. The DNA of the CDR3 is TGTGCCACCAGCAGAGAGTACTACAATGAGCAGTTCTTC. It translates to CATSREYYNEQFF.

The chain joins TRBV6-5 to TRBJ2-5; D gene uncertain. Germline-derived CDR1 and CDR2 are MNHEY and SVGAGI. The V gene lost 8 bases and the J gene lost 2 bases, with 15 bases spanning the gap. The CDR3 runs to 14 residues. The CDR3, as DNA: TGTGCCAGCCGGTGGGCCGCCGCACAAGAGACCCAGTACTTC. This translates into CASRWAAAQETQYF.

The V call is TRBV2, the J call TRBJ1-4; 7 bases align to TRBD1. CDR1 is SNHLY and CDR2 is FYNNEI in the germline V gene. The CDR3 spans 14 residues. V was pared by 7 bases and J by 8 bases, with 10 bases of the junction left unmatched. In DNA, the CDR3 is TGTGCCAGCACGGGGCACGAGGGGGCGGAAAAACTGTTTTTT. It is translated as CASTGHEGAEKLFF.

V and J are TRBV7-8 and TRBJ1-3; D perhaps matches TRBD1 (5 bases). The length of the CDR3 is 15 residues. The germline gives CDR1 SGHVS, CDR2 FQNEAQ. V shed 5 bases and J shed 2 bases, with 13 bases lying between them. The CDR3 loop reads CASSPDGGTGNTIYF. Here the CDR3 DNA reads TGTGCCAGCAGCCCCGACGGGGGGACTGGAAACACCATATATTTT. The entire variable domain, with the rest obtained from reference TRBV7-8 and TRBJ1-3, is as follows: GAGVSQSPRYKVAKRGQDVALRCDPISGHVSLFWYQQALGQGPEFLTYFQNEAQLDKSGLPSDRFFAERPEGSVSTLKIQRTQQEDSAVYLCASSPDGGTGNTIYFGEGSWLTVV.

This clone was observed once. V and J are TRBV9 and TRBJ1-1; D is unresolved. CDR3 length equals 14 residues. Germline lookup yields CDR1 SGDLS and CDR2 YYNGEE. V was trimmed by 6 bases and J by 0 bases, leaving 12 bases between them. CDR3 amino acids: CASTQNLMNTEAFF. DNA for the CDR3: TGTGCCAGCACCCAGAATCTCATGAACACTGAAGCTTTCTTT.

This clone was recorded once. The rearrangement links TRBV7-6 to TRBJ2-1; tentative D call: TRBD2 (6 bases). The CDR3 spans 17 residues. The V gene lost 5 bases and the J gene lost 0 bases, with 17 bases spanning the gap. Germline V gene lookup returns CDR1 SGHVS and CDR2 FNYEAQ. This chain's CDR3 is CASSAGGGSNSYNEQFF. The CDR3 bases are TGTGCCAGCAGCGCGGGTGGGGGGTCAAACTCCTACAATGAGCAGTTCTTC.

The chain employs TRBV7-3 and TRBJ1-2, with D perhaps TRBD1 (5 bases). Looked up from germline, CDR1 is SGHTA and CDR2 is FQGTGA. The V and J ends lost 5 bases and 4 bases respectively, with 20 bases between them. There are 16 residues in the CDR3. DNA for the CDR3: TGTGCCAGCAGCCACCGCGAACAGGCCCAATCCTATGGCTACACCTTC. It translates to CASSHREQAQSYGYTF.

This clone showed up just once. The chain is built from TRBV19 and TRBJ2-3, with D possibly TRBD2 on 7 matching bases. CDR1 is LNHDA, CDR2 SQIVND, per germline (reference sequence). The germline V and J ends were trimmed by 5 bases and 6 bases, with 24 bases remaining between them. This CDR3 spans 17 amino acids. The CDR3: CASSRGEGGWRWDTQYF. DNA of the CDR3: TGTGCCAGTAGTCGAGGGGAGGGGGGATGGAGGTGGGATACGCAGTATTTT.

The chain carries TRBV5-1 and TRBJ2-3, with 9 bases lining up with TRBD1. Germline V lookup: CDR1 SGHRS, CDR2 YFSETQ. With V trimmed by 5 bases and J by 5 bases, 3 bases remained unmatched. CDR3 length equals 13 residues. CDR3 loop: CASRRDRVDTQYF. The CDR3 DNA reads as TGCGCCAGCAGGCGGGACAGGGTAGATACGCAGTATTTT.

The chain joins TRBV5-8 to TRBJ2-7; D unresolved. Germline V lookup: CDR1 SGHTS, CDR2 YDEGEE. Trimming cost V 2 bases and J 0 bases, with 12 bases left between them. This CDR3 is 15 amino acids long. CDR3 coding DNA: TGTGCCAGCAGCTTACCGCAACTGAGCTCCTACGAGCAGTACTTC. This gives the protein CASSLPQLSSYEQYF.

V and J are TRBV6-5 and TRBJ1-2; D call uncertain. Germline loops: CDR1 MNHEY, CDR2 SVGAGI. V was clipped by 5 bases and J by 3 bases, with 13 bases between them. The CDR3 length is 14 residues. This CDR3 reads CASSSVTGHYGYTF. The CDR3 DNA follows: TGTGCCAGCAGTAGCGTTACCGGTCACTATGGCTACACCTTC.